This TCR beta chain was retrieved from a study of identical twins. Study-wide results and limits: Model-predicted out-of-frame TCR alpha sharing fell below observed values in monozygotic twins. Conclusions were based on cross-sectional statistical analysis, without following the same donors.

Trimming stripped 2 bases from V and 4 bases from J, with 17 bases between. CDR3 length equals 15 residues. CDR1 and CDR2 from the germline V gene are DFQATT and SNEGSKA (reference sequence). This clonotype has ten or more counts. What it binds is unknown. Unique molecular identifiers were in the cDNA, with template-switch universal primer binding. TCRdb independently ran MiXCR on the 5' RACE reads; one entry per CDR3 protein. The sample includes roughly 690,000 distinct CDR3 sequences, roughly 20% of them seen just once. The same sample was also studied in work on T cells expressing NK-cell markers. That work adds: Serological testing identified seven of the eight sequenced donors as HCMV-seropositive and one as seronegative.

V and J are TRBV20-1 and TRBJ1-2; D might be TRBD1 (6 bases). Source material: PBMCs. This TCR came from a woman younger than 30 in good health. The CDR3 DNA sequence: TGCAGTGCTAGATCATCGGGGGCGACCATCTATGGCTACACCTTC. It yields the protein CSARSSGATIYGYTF.